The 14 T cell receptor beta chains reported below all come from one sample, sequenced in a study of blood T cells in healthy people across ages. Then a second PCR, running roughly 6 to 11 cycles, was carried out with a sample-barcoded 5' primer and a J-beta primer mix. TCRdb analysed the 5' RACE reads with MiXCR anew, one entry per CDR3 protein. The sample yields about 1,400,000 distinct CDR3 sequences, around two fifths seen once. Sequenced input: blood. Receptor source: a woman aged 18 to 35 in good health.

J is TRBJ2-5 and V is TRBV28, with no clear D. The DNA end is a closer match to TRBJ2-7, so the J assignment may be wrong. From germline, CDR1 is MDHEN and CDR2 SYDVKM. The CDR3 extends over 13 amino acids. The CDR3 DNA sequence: TGTGCCAGCAGTTCCCGTCTCCGGAACGAGCAGTACTTC. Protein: CASSSRLRNEQYF.

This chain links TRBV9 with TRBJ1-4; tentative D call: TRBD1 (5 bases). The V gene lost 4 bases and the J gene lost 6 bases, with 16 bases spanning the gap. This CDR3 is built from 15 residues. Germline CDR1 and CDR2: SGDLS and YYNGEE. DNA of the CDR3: TGTGCCAGCAGCTTTCGGGACGGAATTTATGAAAAACTGTTTTTT. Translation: CASSFRDGIYEKLFF.

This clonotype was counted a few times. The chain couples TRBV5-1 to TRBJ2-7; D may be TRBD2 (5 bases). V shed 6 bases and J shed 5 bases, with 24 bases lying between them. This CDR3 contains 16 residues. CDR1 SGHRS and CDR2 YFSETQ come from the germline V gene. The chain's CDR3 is CASTQARAGTFHEQYF. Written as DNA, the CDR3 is TGCGCCAGCACCCAAGCCCGGGCGGGTACCTTTCACGAGCAGTACTTC.

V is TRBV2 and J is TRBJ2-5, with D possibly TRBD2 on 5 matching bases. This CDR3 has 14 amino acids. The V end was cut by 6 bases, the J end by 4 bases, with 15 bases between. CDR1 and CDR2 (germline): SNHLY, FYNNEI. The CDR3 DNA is TGTGCCAGCAGCGCGGAAGTCCGGGGAGAGACCCAGTACTTC. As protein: CASSAEVRGETQYF.

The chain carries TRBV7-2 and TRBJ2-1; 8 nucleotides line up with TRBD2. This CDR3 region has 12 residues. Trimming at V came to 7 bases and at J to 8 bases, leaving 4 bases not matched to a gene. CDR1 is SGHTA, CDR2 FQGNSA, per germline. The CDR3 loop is CASTSGRDEQFF. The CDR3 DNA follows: TGTGCCAGCACTAGCGGGCGGGATGAGCAGTTCTTC.

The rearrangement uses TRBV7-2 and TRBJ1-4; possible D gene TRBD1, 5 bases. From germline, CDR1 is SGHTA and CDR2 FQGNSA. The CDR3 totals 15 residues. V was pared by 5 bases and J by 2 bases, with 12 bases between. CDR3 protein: CASSTGRGTNEKLFF. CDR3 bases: TGTGCCAGCAGCACCGGGCGGGGGACTAATGAAAAACTGTTTTTT.

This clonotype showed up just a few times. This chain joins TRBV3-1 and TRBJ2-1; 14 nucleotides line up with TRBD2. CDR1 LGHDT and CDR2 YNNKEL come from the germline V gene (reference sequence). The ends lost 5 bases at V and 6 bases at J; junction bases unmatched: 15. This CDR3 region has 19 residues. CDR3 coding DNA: TGTGCCAGCAGCTCCGGGACTAGCGGGGGTTCTAATCCTCCCAATGAGCAGTTCTTC. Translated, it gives CASSSGTSGGSNPPNEQFF.

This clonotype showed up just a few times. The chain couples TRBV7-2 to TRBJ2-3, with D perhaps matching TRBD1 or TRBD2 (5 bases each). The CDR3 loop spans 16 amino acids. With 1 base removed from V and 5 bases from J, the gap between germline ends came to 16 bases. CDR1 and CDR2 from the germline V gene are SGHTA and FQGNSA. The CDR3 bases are TGTGCCAGCAGCTTAGTGTTAGTCGGGGCCCAAGATACGCAGTATTTT. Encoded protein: CASSLVLVGAQDTQYF.

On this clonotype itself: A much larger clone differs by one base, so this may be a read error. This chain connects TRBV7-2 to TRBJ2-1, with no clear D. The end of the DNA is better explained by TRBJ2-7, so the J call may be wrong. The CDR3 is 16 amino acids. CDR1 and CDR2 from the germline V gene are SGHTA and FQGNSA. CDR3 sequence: CASSFAGGSSYNEQYF. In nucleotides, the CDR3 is TGTGCCAGCAGCTTCGCAGGCGGTAGCTCCTACAATGAGCAGTACTTC.

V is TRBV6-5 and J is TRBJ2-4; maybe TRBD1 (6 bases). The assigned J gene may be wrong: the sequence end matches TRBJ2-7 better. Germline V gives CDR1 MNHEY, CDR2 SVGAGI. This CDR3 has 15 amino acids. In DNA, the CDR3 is TGTGCCAGCAGTTACTCTCCCAGGGGTTCTTGCGAGCAGTACTTC. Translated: CASSYSPRGSCEQYF.

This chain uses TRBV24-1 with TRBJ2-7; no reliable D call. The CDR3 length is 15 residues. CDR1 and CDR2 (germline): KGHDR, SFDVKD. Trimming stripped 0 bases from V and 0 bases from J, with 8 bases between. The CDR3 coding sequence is TGTGCCACCAGTGATTTGCCGGCCACCTCCTACGAGCAGTACTTC. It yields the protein CATSDLPATSYEQYF.

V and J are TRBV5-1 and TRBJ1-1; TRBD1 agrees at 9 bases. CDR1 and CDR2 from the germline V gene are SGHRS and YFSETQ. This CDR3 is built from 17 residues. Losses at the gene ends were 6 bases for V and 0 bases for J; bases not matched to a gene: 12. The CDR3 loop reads CASKPPGQGSLNTEAFF. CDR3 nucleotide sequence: TGCGCCAGCAAACCCCCGGGACAGGGTTCCCTGAACACTGAAGCTTTCTTT.

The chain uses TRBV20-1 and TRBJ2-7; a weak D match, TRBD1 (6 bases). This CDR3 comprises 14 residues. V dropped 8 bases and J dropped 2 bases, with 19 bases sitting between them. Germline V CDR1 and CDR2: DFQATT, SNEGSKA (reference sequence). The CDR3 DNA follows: TGCAGTTGCGTCCGCGCGGACAGCCCCTACGAGCAGTACTTC. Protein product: CSCVRADSPYEQYF.

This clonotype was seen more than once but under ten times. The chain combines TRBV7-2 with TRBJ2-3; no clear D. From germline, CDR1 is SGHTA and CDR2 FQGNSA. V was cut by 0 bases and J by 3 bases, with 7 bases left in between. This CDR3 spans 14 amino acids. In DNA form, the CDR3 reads TGTGCCAGCAGCTTAGCTGGGATGACAGATACGCAGTATTTT. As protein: CASSLAGMTDTQYF.